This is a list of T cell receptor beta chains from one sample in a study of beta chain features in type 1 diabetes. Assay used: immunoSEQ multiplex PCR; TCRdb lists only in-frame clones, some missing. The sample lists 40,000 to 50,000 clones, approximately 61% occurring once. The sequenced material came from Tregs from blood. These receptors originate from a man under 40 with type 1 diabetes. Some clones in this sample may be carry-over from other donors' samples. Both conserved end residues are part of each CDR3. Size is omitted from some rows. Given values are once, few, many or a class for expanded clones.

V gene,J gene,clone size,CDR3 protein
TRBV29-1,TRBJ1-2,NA,CSVDQGQGNYGYTF
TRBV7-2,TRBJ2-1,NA,CASSLGAGGYNEQFF
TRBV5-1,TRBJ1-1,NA,CASRVQGNTEAFF
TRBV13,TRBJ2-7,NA,CASSSRPGQGFEQYF
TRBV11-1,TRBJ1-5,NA,CASSLELNQPQHF
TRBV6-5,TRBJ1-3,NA,CASSFRQGAGNTIYF
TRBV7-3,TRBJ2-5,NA,CASSFQGRGPQYF
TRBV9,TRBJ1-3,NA,CASSVAFGNTIYF
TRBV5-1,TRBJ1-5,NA,CASSLGQPGEPQHF
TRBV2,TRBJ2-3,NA,CASSPFTSGGSLSTDTQYF
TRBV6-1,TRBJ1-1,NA,CASSEAGQLNTEAFF
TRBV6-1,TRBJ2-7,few,CASSEASGGWREQYF
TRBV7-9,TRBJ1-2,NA,CASSLDSYYGYTF
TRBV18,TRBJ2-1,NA,CASSLRDSPYNEQFF
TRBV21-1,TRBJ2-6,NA,CASSRDTRSGANVLTF
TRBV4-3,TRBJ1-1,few,CASSQDHWTVNTEAFF
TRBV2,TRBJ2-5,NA,CASNLAGRQETQYF
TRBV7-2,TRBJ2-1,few,CASSSNAGAYNEQFF
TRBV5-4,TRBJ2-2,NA,CASSLRRGGFTNTGELFF
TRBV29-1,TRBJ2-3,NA,CSVEDRTEYF
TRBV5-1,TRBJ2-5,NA,CASSLVAPSQETQYF
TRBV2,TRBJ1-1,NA,CASTRFVNTEAFF
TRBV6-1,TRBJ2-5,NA,CASGRSGAETQYF
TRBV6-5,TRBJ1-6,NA,CASQRFGGNSPLHF
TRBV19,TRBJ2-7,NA,CASSMTGSYEQYF
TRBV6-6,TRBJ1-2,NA,CASSDRLRYGYTF
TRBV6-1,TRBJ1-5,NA,CASSAEPYETGNQPQHF
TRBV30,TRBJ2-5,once,CAWSLAGTQYF
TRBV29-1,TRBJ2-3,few,CSVAGSDTQYF
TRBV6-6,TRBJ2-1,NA,CASSPSRGNNEQFF
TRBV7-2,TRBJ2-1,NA,CASSPQGAIVQNEQFF
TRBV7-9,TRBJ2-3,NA,CASSTDTSTDTQYF
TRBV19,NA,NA,CASSANGQGGTYEQYF
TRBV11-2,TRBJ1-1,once,CASSYNRQGREAFF
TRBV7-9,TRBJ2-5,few,CASSLGDRGRQETQYF
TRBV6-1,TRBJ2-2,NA,CASRRDRGNLGELFF
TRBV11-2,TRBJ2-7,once,CASSLLVAGKGEPYEQYF
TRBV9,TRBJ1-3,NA,CASSANRVPGNTIYF
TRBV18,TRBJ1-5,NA,CASSQTGQPNQPQHF
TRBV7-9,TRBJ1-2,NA,CASSRPGRDFTF